This is a list of T cell receptor beta chains from one sample in a study of T cell changes during pregnancy in multiple sclerosis. Some clones are missing from TCRdb's copy, which holds only in-frame ones; the method was immunoSEQ multiplex PCR. The sample shows under 55,000 clones, around 92% of them seen only once. Material: CD4+ T cells from peripheral blood mononuclear cells, obtained in the third trimester of pregnancy. The origin of the receptors is a female donor with multiple sclerosis, enrolled in a pregnancy study. CDR3s include the opening cysteine and the closing phenylalanine or tryptophan. The order of the fields is J gene, V gene, D gene, clone size, CDR3 DNA, CDR3 protein. A D gene is named only where the DNA matches it firmly. Clone size is stated in some rows and not others, as once, few, many or a class when expanded.

TRBJ2-1	TRBV11-3	.	.	TGTGCCAGCAGCTTAACGGGGGGCGCCTACAATGAGCAGTTCTTC	CASSLTGGAYNEQFF
TRBJ1-2	TRBV7-2	TRBD1	.	TGTGCCAGCAGCGCGAAGGGACAGTCCTATGGCTACACCTTC	CASSAKGQSYGYTF
TRBJ2-7	TRBV11-1	TRBD2	.	TGTGCCAGCAGCGATGCCACTAGCGGGGGGAGTTACGAGCAGTACTTC	CASSDATSGGSYEQYF
TRBJ2-3	TRBV6-1	TRBD1	.	TGTGCCAGCACCCCAGAGGGGACAGGGGTTCATACGCAGTATTTT	CASTPEGTGVHTQYF
TRBJ2-3	TRBV30	TRBD1	.	TGTGCCTGGAGTGTTGGGGACAGGGATACAGATACGCAGTATTTT	CAWSVGDRDTDTQYF
TRBJ2-7	TRBV11-2	TRBD1	.	TGTGCCAGCAGCTTAGCTGCGAGTGGGGACAGGGCTTACGAGCAGTACTTC	CASSLAASGDRAYEQYF
TRBJ2-5	TRBV27	.	.	TGTGCCAGCAGTATCCTAGGGGAAGAGACCCAGTACTTC	CASSILGEETQYF
TRBJ1-1	TRBV25-1	.	.	TGTGCCAGCAGCGGGGGGGGCAGCTTGAACACTGAAGCTTTCTTT	CASSGGGSLNTEAFF
TRBJ2-4	TRBV30	.	.	TGTGCCTGGAGTGGTTCGGGGGACCCTCATGACATTCAGTACTTC	CAWSGSGDPHDIQYF
TRBJ2-2	TRBV25-1	.	.	TGTGCCAGCAGTGAGTTGGAGAGGGACACCGGGGAGCTGTTTTTT	CASSELERDTGELFF
TRBJ1-2	TRBV6-5	.	.	TGTGCCAGCAGACCCGACAGATCTTATGGCTACACCTTC	CASRPDRSYGYTF
TRBJ2-5	TRBV4-3	.	.	TGCGCCAGCAGCCAAGTCGGGCTAGCGCAAGAGACCCAGTACTTC	CASSQVGLAQETQYF
TRBJ2-7	TRBV7-3	.	.	TGTGCCAGCAGTTTTGCAGGGGGGAGCTACGAGCAGTACTTC	CASSFAGGSYEQYF
TRBJ1-1	TRBV7-2	TRBD1	.	TGTGCCAGCAGCTTATCAAGGGACAGCCGTTTTGAAGCTTTCTTT	CASSLSRDSRFEAFF
TRBJ1-2	TRBV19	.	.	TGTGCCAGTACTTCGCTCGCAACCCAGAACTATGGCTACACCTTC	CASTSLATQNYGYTF
TRBJ2-4	TRBV6-1	.	few	TGTGCCAGCAGTGCCTCAAGGGGGGGAGTCCTAGCCAAAAACATTCAGTACTTC	CASSASRGGVLAKNIQYF
TRBJ1-4	TRBV5-4	.	.	TGTGCCAGCAGCTTGGCCGGGGGGCGAACTAATGAAAAACTGTTTTTT	CASSLAGGRTNEKLFF
TRBJ2-1	TRBV10-3	TRBD2	.	TGTGCCATCAGTGACTCCTGGACGGGGGGGCGCAATGAGCAGTTCTTC	CAISDSWTGGRNEQFF
TRBJ1-1	TRBV27	.	.	TGTGCCAGCAGTTTGGAGCAGGGGAGAACCACTGAAGCTTTCTTT	CASSLEQGRTTEAFF
TRBJ1-6	TRBV18	TRBD1	.	TGTGCCAGCTCACCACTCAATCCGGGACAGGGGAAGGATTCACCCCTCCACTTT	CASSPLNPGQGKDSPLHF
TRBJ1-2	TRBV5-1	.	.	TGCGCCAGCAGCTTGGCGAAGACAGAGGGGGTTTATGGCTACACCTTC	CASSLAKTEGVYGYTF
TRBJ2-6	TRBV13	.	.	TGTGCCAGCAGCAGTCAGGGTACAGGGGCCAACGTCCTGACTTTC	CASSSQGTGANVLTF
TRBJ2-3	TRBV7-2	TRBD2	.	TGTGCCAGCAGCTTACAGCGGGGCTCAGGGTTGGGTACGCAGTATTTT	CASSLQRGSGLGTQYF
TRBJ2-2	TRBV5-1	TRBD1	.	TGCGCCAGCAGCAGCAGACAGGGCGTTAACGGGGAGCTGTTTTTT	CASSSRQGVNGELFF
TRBJ1-6	TRBV19	TRBD1	.	TGTGCCAGTCAGGGGCAGGGGGATTCACCCCTCCACTTT	CASQGQGDSPLHF
TRBJ2-7	TRBV7-2	TRBD1	.	TGTGCCAGCAGTAAAACCGGGACAGGGGGCTTCTACGAGCAGTACTTC	CASSKTGTGGFYEQYF
TRBJ2-3	TRBV10-2	.	.	TGCGCCAGCAGTGATCAGGGGTCGGCAGATACGCAGTATTTT	CASSDQGSADTQYF
TRBJ2-3	TRBV7-3	.	few	TGTGCCAGCAGCCCCCTGAACGGAGGTACGCAGTATTTT	CASSPLNGGTQYF
TRBJ1-4	TRBV6-5	.	.	TGTGCCAGCAGCCTAACAAGCGCTAATGAAAAACTGTTTTTT	CASSLTSANEKLFF
TRBJ2-3	TRBV14	.	.	TGTGCCAGCAGCCAAGTCCTTAGCGGACTTGATACGCAGTATTTT	CASSQVLSGLDTQYF
TRBJ2-3	TRBV7-2	TRBD2	once	TGTGCCAGCAGCATCCGACTAGCGGGGGGAACAGATACGCAGTATTTT	CASSIRLAGGTDTQYF
TRBJ2-7	TRBV12-2	.	.	TGTGCAAGTCGCCGCATAACGGGACAGTCCTACGAGCAGTACTTC	CASRRITGQSYEQYF
TRBJ2-4	TRBV28	.	.	TGTGCCAGCAGTTTACCGGGCCCGGGGTCGTTAGCCAAAAACATTCAGTACTTC	CASSLPGPGSLAKNIQYF
TRBJ2-7	TRBV6-6	.	.	TGTGCCAGCAGTCGCGGAAGCGGGTTCGAGCAGTACTTC	CASSRGSGFEQYF
TRBJ2-5	TRBV20-1	.	few	TGCAGTGTCCCAGGCAGGGGTGGCCAGTACTTC	CSVPGRGGQYF
TRBJ1-1	TRBV7-9	.	.	TGTGCCAGCAGCTTAAATCCCAGGGTGGGTACTGAAGCTTTCTTT	CASSLNPRVGTEAFF
TRBJ2-2	TRBV4-2	TRBD2	.	TGTGCCAGCAGCCTCCTGAGCGGGGGGGGACCCGGGGAGCTGTTTTTT	CASSLLSGGGPGELFF
TRBJ2-7	TRBV29-1	.	.	TGCAGCGTTCGCGGGGGACAGGTCCCTTACGAGCAGTACTTC	CSVRGGQVPYEQYF
TRBJ1-1	TRBV6-5	.	.	TGTGCCAGCAGTTACAAGAGGAACACTGAAGCTTTCTTT	CASSYKRNTEAFF
TRBJ2-4	TRBV11-2	.	.	TGTGCCAGCAAGTCCCCGGGGATAGCCAAAAACATTCAGTACTTC	CASKSPGIAKNIQYF
TRBJ1-6	TRBV7-2	.	.	TGTGCCAGCAGCTTAAGAACACCGATTAATTCACCCCTCCACTTT	CASSLRTPINSPLHF
TRBJ1-1	TRBV9	.	few	TGTGCCAGCAGCGTAGCTCCGACAGAGAACACTGAAGCTTTCTTT	CASSVAPTENTEAFF
TRBJ2-7	TRBV7-8	.	.	TGTGCCAGCAGCTTAAGAAGGGTTCGACAGTCCTACGAGCAGTACTTC	CASSLRRVRQSYEQYF
TRBJ1-4	TRBV10-3	.	.	TGTGCCATCAGTGAGTCCGGACAGCTTAATGAAAAACTGTTTTTT	CAISESGQLNEKLFF
TRBJ1-1	TRBV6-1	TRBD1	once	TGTGCCAGCAGTGCTTTTAGGACAGGGGAGGCTGAAGCTTTCTTT	CASSAFRTGEAEAFF